The rows below give T cell receptor beta chains drawn from one sample of a study of naive and memory T cell subsets. Via MiXCR, TCRdb re-called the UMI-ligation and nested PCR reads, giving one row per CDR3 protein. The repertoire holds tens of thousands of distinct CDR3 sequences, around 12% seen once, with around 0.9% in the top ten. Sequencing was carried out using central memory CD4+ T cells from blood. The source of these receptors is a human donor in good health. Both conserved end residues are trimmed from each CDR3. The order of the fields is V gene, CDR3 length, J gene, CDR3 protein.

V gene: TRBV29-1; CDR3 length: 14; J gene: TRBJ2-1; CDR3 protein: SVGGGSGDSYNEQF
V gene: TRBV7-2; CDR3 length: 10; J gene: TRBJ2-3; CDR3 protein: ASSWTTDTQY
V gene: TRBV12-3/TRBV12-4; CDR3 length: 10; J gene: TRBJ1-6; CDR3 protein: ASSPSAFTLH
V gene: TRBV6-2/TRBV6-3; CDR3 length: 12; J gene: TRBJ1-5; CDR3 protein: ASSTFQGNQPQH
V gene: TRBV20-1; CDR3 length: 12; J gene: TRBJ2-3; CDR3 protein: SAGLAEVTDTQY
V gene: TRBV28; CDR3 length: 10; J gene: TRBJ2-7; CDR3 protein: ASRETEYEQY
V gene: TRBV6-6; CDR3 length: 14; J gene: TRBJ2-6; CDR3 protein: ASNPRGLSGANVLT
V gene: TRBV5-1; CDR3 length: 11; J gene: TRBJ2-1; CDR3 protein: ASSLADGVPQF
V gene: TRBV12-3/TRBV12-4; CDR3 length: 11; J gene: TRBJ1-1; CDR3 protein: ASSLKKNTEAF
V gene: TRBV3-1; CDR3 length: 11; J gene: TRBJ1-1; CDR3 protein: ASSQRTAIEAF
V gene: TRBV29-1; CDR3 length: 10; J gene: TRBJ2-3; CDR3 protein: SVGVTTDTQY
V gene: TRBV5-5; CDR3 length: 12; J gene: TRBJ1-6; CDR3 protein: ASSLTGRLFPLH
V gene: TRBV29-1; CDR3 length: 9; J gene: TRBJ1-1; CDR3 protein: SVDRGTEAF
V gene: TRBV25-1; CDR3 length: 15; J gene: TRBJ1-4; CDR3 protein: ASSLQGLPSTNEKLF
V gene: TRBV7-8; CDR3 length: 13; J gene: TRBJ2-5; CDR3 protein: ASSSGWNVQETQY
V gene: TRBV9; CDR3 length: 14; J gene: TRBJ1-1; CDR3 protein: ASSPRGGAANTEAF
V gene: TRBV7-2; CDR3 length: 11; J gene: TRBJ1-3; CDR3 protein: ASSPNPGNTIY